What follows are 20 T cell receptor beta chains derived from one specimen sequenced in a study of cytotoxic CD8 clonotypes in ibrutinib-treated CLL. The table came from immunoSEQ multiplex PCR; TCRdb's copy has only in-frame clones and leaves some out. This table has roughly 300,000 clones, around 77% appearing once. The sequencing here drew on PBMCs, taken at disease progression, from a patient treated with ibrutinib. These receptor sequences come from a human donor with chronic lymphocytic leukemia.

This chain joins TRBV19 and TRBJ2-2; 8 bases align to TRBD1. The CDR3 runs to 16 residues. V shed 3 bases, J shed 5 bases, and the junction held 8 bases outside the gene matches. Germline V gene sequence: CDR1 LNHDA, CDR2 SQIVND (reference sequence). In DNA form, the CDR3 reads TGTGCCAGTAGTATGTGGGGCAGGGGGCCAACCGGGGAGCTGTTTTTT. It specifies CASSMWGRGPTGELFF.

V is TRBV4-1 and J is TRBJ2-7, with TRBD2 matching over 10 bases. Germline V gene sequence: CDR1 MGHRA, CDR2 YSYEKL. V gave up 0 bases and J gave up 3 bases; unmatched junction bases: 11. The CDR3 is 18 amino acids. For the CDR3, the DNA is TGCGCCAGCAGCCAAGAAAGGATTAGGCTAGCGGGAGACTACGAGCAGTACTTC. Its translation: CASSQERIRLAGDYEQYF.

This clone was seen a single time. The V and J genes are TRBV7-2 and TRBJ2-7; D may be TRBD2 (5 bases). The CDR3 consists of 13 residues. Germline values: CDR1 SGHTA, CDR2 FQGNSA. V shed 2 bases and J shed 3 bases, with 8 bases lying between them. In nucleotides, the CDR3 is TGTGCCAGCAGCTTAAATCGGGGCTACGAGCAGTACTTC. Residues: CASSLNRGYEQYF.

The rearrangement links TRBV6-6 to TRBJ1-2, with D uncertain. V gave up 5 bases and J gave up 6 bases, with 10 bases separating them. Germline lookup yields CDR1 MNHNY and CDR2 SVGAGI (reference sequence). This CDR3 has 12 amino acids. The DNA for the CDR3 is TGTGCCAGCAGTGGTCAGATAAATGGCTACACCTTC. Amino acid sequence: CASSGQINGYTF.

This clone is a singleton in its sample. This sequence joins TRBV4-1 and TRBJ2-7; TRBD1 might be the D (5 bases). There are 17 residues in the CDR3. Germline values: CDR1 MGHRA, CDR2 YSYEKL. The ends were cut back, 0 bases at V and 0 bases at J, with 15 bases in the middle. The CDR3 DNA reads TGCGCCAGCAGCCAAGATCGTGACAGAGCCAACTCCTACGAGCAGTACTTC. Translation gives CASSQDRDRANSYEQYF.

Here the CDR3 DNA reads TGCGCCAGCAGTGAGTTCCCGGCGGGAGATTACAATGAGCAGTTCTTC. Its protein is CASSEFPAGDYNEQFF. The V call is TRBV10-1, the J call TRBJ2-1; 7 bases are shared with TRBD2. The CDR3 is 16 residues long. Unmatched junction bases numbered 7, after V lost 1 base and J lost 4 bases. Germline V gene data show CDR1 as WNHNN and CDR2 as SYGVQD (reference sequence).

The table lists this clone with a few counts. The chain recombines TRBV5-1 with TRBJ1-3; the D is unclear. Germline V gene sequence: CDR1 SGHRS, CDR2 YFSETQ. Trimming took 0 bases from V and 0 from J, leaving 7 bases between them. The CDR3 runs 15 residues. In DNA, the CDR3 is TGCGCCAGCAGCTTGGCAGGAATCTCTGGAAACACCATATATTTT. It is translated as CASSLAGISGNTIYF.

The rearrangement uses TRBV16 and TRBJ1-4; TRBD1 might be the D (6 bases). CDR3 length: 15 amino acids. Between the trimmed V and J ends, which lost 4 bases and 8 bases, there was a span of 17 bases. The V gene's germline CDR1 is KGHSY and CDR2 FQNENV. CDR3 coding DNA: TGTGCCAGCAGCCCACGTGGTGGGGGGCGAGAAAAACTGTTTTTT. Amino acids: CASSPRGGGREKLFF.

The gene calls are TRBV6-1 and TRBJ2-7, with a tentative D call TRBD1 (6 bases). With 4 bases removed from V and 4 bases from J, the gap between germline ends came to 11 bases. The CDR3 is 13 residues long. Per the germline V gene, CDR1 is MNHNS and CDR2 is SASEGT. This CDR3 reads CASSAGHRYEQYF. In nucleotides, the CDR3 is TGTGCCAGCAGTGCGGGACACCGATACGAGCAGTACTTC.

V is TRBV7-8 and J is TRBJ1-4; TRBD1 might be the D (6 bases). Germline V gene lookup returns CDR1 SGHVS and CDR2 FQNEAQ. Trimming left V 2 bases short and J 7 bases short, with 20 bases between. The CDR3 contains 17 residues. The CDR3 nucleotides read TGTGCCAGCAGCTTAAGGGGGGGAGGGATTCTGGGTGAAAAACTGTTTTTT. This sequence encodes CASSLRGGGILGEKLFF.

This clone was seen just once. This chain uses TRBV4-1 with TRBJ2-3, with 12 bases lining up with TRBD2. There are 17 residues in the CDR3. V lost 0 bases to trimming and J lost 3 bases; unmatched junction nucleotides: 4. Looked up from germline, CDR1 is MGHRA and CDR2 is YSYEKL. The DNA of the CDR3 is TGCGCCAGCAGCCAAGATCCTAGCGGGGGGGCGACAGATACGCAGTATTTT. This codes for CASSQDPSGGATDTQYF.

The chain carries TRBV25-1 and TRBJ1-6; D is perhaps TRBD1 (5 bases). The CDR3 totals 16 residues. Trimming left V 8 bases short and J 6 bases short, with 20 bases between. Per germline, CDR1 MGHDK and CDR2 SYGVNS. This CDR3 is CASRYIGHLLNSPLHF. CDR3 coding DNA: TGTGCCAGCCGATATATCGGACACCTACTTAATTCACCCCTCCACTTT.

The J gene is TRBJ2-7, the V gene TRBV18; the match to TRBD2 covers 10 bases. Germline V lookup: CDR1 KGHSH, CDR2 LQKENI. CDR3 length: 16 amino acids. The J segment lost 2 bases and the V segment lost 1 base, leaving 5 bases of the junction unmatched. CDR3 amino acids: CASSPLLAGVPYEQYF. CDR3 DNA sequence: TGTGCCAGCTCACCACTCCTAGCGGGAGTTCCCTACGAGCAGTACTTC.

The chain combines TRBV11-2 with TRBJ2-7; no firm D call. The CDR3 length is 13 residues. Trimming removed 3 bases at V and 6 bases at J, with 12 bases between. Germline values: CDR1 SGHAT, CDR2 FQNNGV. CDR3 region: CASSLGTRTEQYF. CDR3 DNA: TGTGCCAGCAGCTTGGGAACAAGGACCGAGCAGTACTTC.

The CDR3 protein is CASSGDGLYYGYTF. The CDR3 DNA sequence: TGTGCCAGCAGCGGAGACGGGCTGTACTATGGCTACACCTTC. V is TRBV9 and J is TRBJ1-2; no clear D. Germline V lookup: CDR1 SGDLS, CDR2 YYNGEE. The CDR3 runs 14 residues. The V and J ends lost 3 bases and 3 bases respectively, with 12 bases between them.

The gene calls are TRBV5-4 and TRBJ2-5; possible D gene TRBD2, 6 bases. V dropped 2 bases and J dropped 5 bases, with 16 bases sitting between them. There are 15 residues in the CDR3. The germline V gene has CDR1 SGHNT and CDR2 YYREEE (reference sequence). DNA for the CDR3: TGTGCCAGCAGCTTCCTGACTAGTCAAGGGGAGACCCAGTACTTC. It yields the protein CASSFLTSQGETQYF.

The gene calls are TRBV7-3 and TRBJ1-6, with TRBD1 matching over 9 bases. The germline V gene encodes CDR1 SGHTA and CDR2 FQGTGA. This CDR3 comprises 16 residues. V was pared by 5 bases and J by 7 bases, with 9 bases of the junction left unmatched. The CDR3 spells CASSTNRGLGNSPLHF. The CDR3 DNA reads TGTGCCAGCAGCACAAACAGGGGGCTAGGCAATTCACCCCTCCACTTT.

V and J are TRBV15 and TRBJ1-1; D not certain. The length of the CDR3 is 17 residues. V gave up 0 bases and J gave up 2 bases, with 16 bases separating them. Germline CDR1 and CDR2: LNHNV and YYDKDF (reference sequence). DNA of the CDR3: TGTGCCACCAGCAGAGATCGGTGGGCGGCCCTCAACACTGAAGCTTTCTTT. This encodes CATSRDRWAALNTEAFF.

This sequence joins TRBV4-2 and TRBJ1-2; perhaps TRBD1 as D (5 bases). Per the germline V gene, CDR1 is LGHNA and CDR2 is YNFKEQ. The CDR3 has 13 residues. V lost 1 base to trimming and J lost 6 bases, with 9 bases between them. The CDR3 DNA follows: TGTGCCAGCAGCCAAGTGGGGGAGGATGGCTACACCTTC. Protein sequence: CASSQVGEDGYTF.

This chain uses TRBV7-9 with TRBJ2-7, with 7 bases that match TRBD2. With V trimmed by 2 bases and J by 5 bases, 6 bases remained unmatched. The CDR3 runs 14 residues. The germline gives CDR1 SEHNR, CDR2 FQNEAQ (reference sequence). CDR3 loop: CASSLFAGEDEQYF. The CDR3 region has the DNA TGTGCCAGCAGCTTATTTGCGGGAGAGGACGAGCAGTACTTC.